This TCR beta chain was identified during a study of graft-versus-host responses after intestinal transplantation. Study at large: Anti-thymocyte globulin was used for induction in all recipients, who then took tacrolimus and steroids for roughly three years.

TCRdb keeps only in-frame clones here, not all; method: immunoSEQ multiplex PCR. The table records about 99,000 clones, roughly 93% of them present only once. Remarks on this clone: The target antigen is unknown.

Study-level points and caveats: Detection of GvH clones occurred in recipient marrow, and some had their first appearance in ileum or blood. Among circulating GvH clones, peak levels were associated with early post-transplant declines in HvG clones.

This CDR3 is built from 16 residues. Germline trimming cut 4 bases from V and 5 bases from J; bases unmatched to any gene: 7. Germline values: CDR1 SGHAT, CDR2 FQNNGV. The receptor was derived from a human donor who received an intestinal transplant. The source was unstimulated CD8+ T cells sorted from spleen or lymph node cells, collected before intestinal transplant. The chain couples TRBV11-2 to TRBJ2-5; 13 bases align to TRBD2. CDR3 residues: CASSYTSGGAGETQYF. CDR3 sequence (DNA): TGTGCCAGCAGCTATACTAGCGGGGGGGCTGGGGAGACCCAGTACTTC.